This T cell receptor (beta chain) was retrieved from a study of technical replicates of blood from a handful of donors. Sequencing used immunoSEQ multiplex PCR; TCRdb keeps in-frame clones, though not all of them. The sample holds approximately 81,000 clones, approximately 94% seen once. The receptor comes from a human donor in good health. The sequencing input was T cells isolated from PBMCs.

As DNA, the CDR3 is TGTGCCAGCGGTACTAGCGGGGGCAATGAGCAGTTCTTC. Its translation: CASGTSGGNEQFF. The chain links TRBV6-5 to TRBJ2-1; 11 bases match TRBD2. Per germline, CDR1 MNHEY and CDR2 SVGAGI. The CDR3 sequence is 13 residues long. V shed 8 bases and J 6 bases; nucleotides not matched to a gene: 3.